This TCR beta chain was observed in a study of blood T cell repertoires in COVID-19. Study in general: Spain, Italy and the United States supplied samples that represented acute and convalescent COVID-19.

The protocol was immunoSEQ multiplex PCR, while the TCRdb copy is restricted to in-frame clones and leaves out a portion. The sample has 55,000 to 85,000 clones; around 79% are singletons. CDR1 is MNHEY and CDR2 is SMNVEV in the germline V gene (reference sequence). After removal of 5 bases from V and 2 bases from J, the junction contained 10 bases not matched to a gene. This CDR3 has 16 amino acids. This chain links TRBV27 with TRBJ2-7, with 9 nucleotides matching TRBD1. The receptor was derived from a man aged 60 to 75 with active or convalescent COVID-19. The sequencing input was peripheral blood. The chain's CDR3 is CASSSLFRTGAYEQYF. The CDR3 region has the DNA TGTGCCAGCAGTAGCCTTTTCCGGACAGGGGCCTACGAGCAGTACTTC.